This T cell receptor (beta chain) appears in the sequencing data of a study of cytomegalovirus exposure and HLA in healthy donors. The study, taken as a whole, reports: Later work found most CMV-associated TCR beta chains apparently HLA-restricted.

The PCR contained 60 Vbeta and 13 Jbeta primers. Generated by immunoSEQ multiplex PCR, the TCRdb table keeps only in-frame clones and is missing some. The data show some 190,000 clones, 9.5% seen once. This clone was seen a single time. What it binds is not known. The specimen was PBMCs. This TCR came from a woman aged 25 to 45 in good health and CMV-seropositive.

The CDR3: CASSRNRDRGYEQYF. The DNA for the CDR3 is TGTGCCAGTAGTCGCAACCGGGACAGGGGGTACGAGCAGTACTTC. The chain couples TRBV19 to TRBJ2-7; 11 bases map to TRBD1. Trimming at V came to 5 bases and at J to 4 bases, leaving 7 bases not matched to a gene. This CDR3 spans 15 amino acids. Germline CDR1 and CDR2: LNHDA and SQIVND (reference sequence). Together with reference TRBV19 and TRBJ2-7, the CDR3 gives the full variable domain: DGGITQSPKYLFRKEGQNVTLSCEQNLNHDAMYWYRQDPGQGLRLIYYSQIVNDFQKGDIAEGYSVSREKKESFPLTVTSAQKNPTAFYLCASSRNRDRGYEQYFGPGTRLTVT.